The rows below give T cell receptor beta chains drawn from one sample of a study of CD8+ T cells in alopecia areata. Libraries were prepared by immunoSEQ multiplex PCR; TCRdb keeps only in-frame clonotypes and omits some of them. In the table there are around 250,000 clones, less than 80% of which are singletons. This specimen consisted of CD4+ T cells sorted from blood, obtained at week 0. These receptors all stem from a human donor with alopecia areata. Both conserved end residues are part of each CDR3. D genes are given only for firm matches. Some rows mark clone size as missing; the rest say once, few, many or name a class of expanded clone.

clone size,D gene,J gene,V gene,CDR3 protein,CDR3 DNA
.,.,TRBJ2-2,TRBV5-1,CASSLEDTYTGELFF,TGCGCCAGCAGCTTGGAAGACACTTACACCGGGGAGCTGTTTTTT
few,.,TRBJ2-7,TRBV30,CAWSVPQGGEQYF,TGTGCCTGGAGTGTACCCCAGGGCGGGGAGCAGTACTTC
once,TRBD1,TRBJ2-2,TRBV15,CATSSRGQGSGELFF,TGTGCCACCAGCAGCCGGGGACAGGGGTCCGGGGAGCTGTTTTTT
.,TRBD2,TRBJ2-5,TRBV7-2,CASSNSGLGETQYF,TGTGCCAGCAGCAACTCGGGACTAGGAGAGACCCAGTACTTC
.,.,TRBJ1-5,TRBV4-1,CASSQEAGQPQHF,TGCGCCAGCAGCCAAGAGGCAGGACAGCCCCAGCATTTT
.,.,TRBJ1-2,TRBV6-5,CASRTGRFNYGYTF,TGTGCCAGCAGGACGGGACGGTTCAACTATGGCTACACCTTC
.,.,TRBJ2-5,TRBV29-1,CSVEGGEYGTQYF,TGCAGCGTTGAAGGTGGGGAGTACGGGACCCAGTACTTC
.,.,TRBJ2-5,TRBV27,CASRGPLQTQYF,TGTGCCAGCAGGGGGCCCTTACAGACCCAGTACTTC
.,.,TRBJ2-2,TRBV5-1,CASSSSPLGTASPDRELFF,TGCGCCAGCAGCTCAAGTCCTCTGGGGACGGCCTCGCCGGACCGGGAGCTGTTTTTT
.,TRBD1,TRBJ1-1,TRBV4-2,CASSQWTGVNTEAFF,TGTGCCAGCAGCCAGTGGACAGGGGTAAACACTGAAGCTTTCTTT
.,.,TRBJ2-2,TRBV7-3,CASSLGRVTGELFF,TGTGCCAGCAGCTTGGGAAGGGTCACCGGGGAGCTGTTTTTT
few,TRBD1,TRBJ2-3,TRBV30,CAWSVPGQGGRDTQYF,TGTGCCTGGAGTGTCCCGGGACAGGGTGGCCGAGATACGCAGTATTTT
.,.,TRBJ2-5,TRBV11-2,CASSPGVSGHGGTQYF,TGTGCCAGCAGCCCCGGGGTTAGCGGCCATGGTGGGACCCAGTACTTC
.,.,TRBJ2-1,TRBV18,CASSPIRGQFDNTEQFF,TGTGCCAGCTCACCAATCAGAGGGCAATTCGATAACACTGAGCAGTTCTTC
.,.,TRBJ2-1,TRBV29-1,CSVARGSYNEQFF,TGCAGCGTTGCGAGGGGCTCCTACAATGAGCAGTTCTTC
few,TRBD1,TRBJ2-3,TRBV5-1,CASRPGTGGPTDTQYF,TGCGCCAGCAGACCAGGGACAGGGGGGCCCACAGATACGCAGTATTTT
.,.,TRBJ2-5,TRBV25-1,CASSDRGVWETQYF,TGTGCCAGCAGTGACAGGGGGGTTTGGGAGACCCAGTACTTC
.,TRBD1,TRBJ1-2,TRBV30,CAWSGQGLGYTF,TGTGCCTGGAGTGGACAGGGGCTCGGCTACACCTTC
few,.,TRBJ2-7,TRBV6-1,CASSERRAYEQYF,TGTGCCAGCAGTGAAAGAAGGGCTTACGAGCAGTACTTC
.,.,TRBJ1-1,TRBV6-5,CASSKHQGSDTEAFF,TGTGCCAGCAGTAAACACCAGGGGTCGGACACTGAAGCTTTCTTT
.,.,TRBJ1-5,TRBV28,CASSFAGYSNQPQHF,TGTGCCAGCAGTTTTGCAGGCTATAGCAATCAGCCCCAGCATTTT
few,.,TRBJ2-4,TRBV2,CASGRDSKNIQYF,TGTGCCAGCGGGCGGGACTCCAAAAACATTCAGTACTTC
.,.,TRBJ2-5,TRBV5-1,CASSTDTSETQYF,TGCGCCAGCAGCACGGACACCTCAGAGACCCAGTACTTC
.,.,TRBJ2-7,TRBV7-2,CASCPTPDIEQYF,TGTGCCAGCTGCCCGACCCCAGATATCGAGCAGTACTTC
few,.,TRBJ1-4,TRBV29-1,CSVGRTNEKLFF,TGCAGCGTTGGACGAACTAATGAAAAACTGTTTTTT
.,TRBD2,TRBJ2-3,TRBV29-1,CSVDGLAGDTQYF,TGCAGCGTTGATGGACTAGCGGGAGATACGCAGTATTTT
.,TRBD1,TRBJ1-4,TRBV5-1,CASSWGDRGPEKLFF,TGCGCCAGCAGCTGGGGGGACAGGGGACCAGAAAAACTGTTTTTT
.,.,TRBJ2-2,TRBV30,CAWSVIASNTGELFF,TGTGCCTGGAGTGTAATTGCTAGTAACACCGGGGAGCTGTTTTTT
few,TRBD2,TRBJ2-6,TRBV29-1,CSVGEGIGANVLTF,TGCAGCGTCGGGGAGGGGATTGGGGCCAACGTCCTGACTTTC
.,.,TRBJ1-1,TRBV19,CASTGDTEAFF,TGTGCCAGTACGGGAGACACTGAAGCTTTCTTT
.,.,TRBJ1-2,TRBV4-3,CASSQDMGRVYGYTF,TGCGCCAGCAGCCAAGACATGGGGCGGGTCTATGGCTACACCTTC
.,TRBD1,TRBJ1-1,TRBV30,CAWSTPTGFAEAFF,TGTGCCTGGAGTACCCCGACAGGGTTCGCTGAAGCTTTCTTT
.,.,TRBJ1-1,TRBV25-1,CASSSGNTEAFF,TGTGCCAGCAGTTCCGGTAACACTGAAGCTTTCTTT
.,.,TRBJ2-4,TRBV12-5,CASGLLRGVERENIQYF,TGTGCTAGTGGTTTGCTACGTGGGGTTGAGAGGGAAAACATTCAGTACTTC
.,.,TRBJ2-1,TRBV14,CASSHDSLLQFF,TGTGCCAGCAGCCACGATTCTCTCTTGCAGTTCTTC
few,.,TRBJ1-1,TRBV30,CAWSVWGLDTEAFF,TGTGCCTGGAGTGTATGGGGGTTGGACACTGAAGCTTTCTTT
once,.,TRBJ2-1,TRBV5-6,CASSLTGSRNEQFF,TGTGCCAGCAGTTTAACGGGGTCAAGGAATGAGCAGTTCTTC
.,.,TRBJ1-6,TRBV25-1,CATRTYGESPLHF,TGTGCCACCAGGACCTATGGGGAATCACCCCTCCACTTT
.,TRBD2,TRBJ2-7,TRBV30,CAWPPGGPYF,TGTGCCTGGCCTCCGGGGGGGCCGTACTTC
.,.,TRBJ2-7,TRBV11-2,CASSLGQTYEQYF,TGTGCCAGCAGCTTAGGACAAACCTACGAGCAGTACTTC
.,.,TRBJ1-5,TRBV30,CAWSTGNNQPQHF,TGTGCCTGGAGTACGGGGAACAATCAGCCCCAGCATTTT
.,.,TRBJ2-2,TRBV7-2,CASSPLGGASFRELFF,TGTGCCAGCAGCCCCCTGGGGGGGGCTTCATTTAGGGAGCTGTTTTTT
.,TRBD2,TRBJ2-1,TRBV2,CASSAFGTSGGYNEQFF,TGTGCCAGCAGTGCCTTCGGGACTAGCGGAGGCTACAATGAGCAGTTCTTC
few,.,TRBJ1-5,TRBV29-1,CSVDSGQNQPQHF,TGCAGCGTTGATTCAGGGCAAAATCAGCCCCAGCATTTT
.,.,TRBJ2-6,TRBV5-6,CASSPQPGVRPGANVLTF,TGTGCCAGCAGCCCCCAGCCTGGGGTCCGGCCTGGGGCCAACGTCCTGACTTTC
.,.,TRBJ2-7,TRBV29-1,CSVVPGWDGNEQYF,TGCAGCGTTGTCCCGGGGTGGGACGGCAACGAGCAGTACTTC
few,.,TRBJ1-4,TRBV11-2,CASSPSGGGEKLFF,TGTGCCAGCAGCCCCTCCGGGGGGGGTGAAAAACTGTTTTTT